The rows below give T cell receptor beta chains drawn from one sample of a study of T cell responses to AZD1222 COVID-19 vaccine. Using immunoSEQ multiplex PCR, the repertoire was profiled, and TCRdb retains in-frame clones only, with some absent. The profile covers approximately 100,000 clones, with approximately 90% appearing a single time and 1.3% taken by the ten largest. The specimen comprised peripheral blood, sampled on day 0 of AZD1222 vaccination. These TCRs come from an adult in good health. Each CDR3 is given without its conserved first and last residue. Fields, in order: V gene, clone size, CDR3 protein. Clone size appears in some rows only: once, few, many, or a class for an expanded clone.

v_call: TRBV5-6
clone_size: NA
cdr3_aa: ASSFLQEAGELF

v_call: TRBV7-2
clone_size: few
cdr3_aa: ASTPSPGDTGELF

v_call: TRBV19
clone_size: few
cdr3_aa: ASTLAGGPNGELF

v_call: TRBV27
clone_size: NA
cdr3_aa: ASSDAGLFNSPLH

v_call: TRBV28
clone_size: NA
cdr3_aa: ASSPTPGRGEYGYT

v_call: TRBV7-9
clone_size: NA
cdr3_aa: ASSLVSWVNEQF

v_call: TRBV28
clone_size: NA
cdr3_aa: ASRRTGDATNEKLF

v_call: TRBV18
clone_size: NA
cdr3_aa: ASSPTKRVRDTQY

v_call: TRBV11-2
clone_size: NA
cdr3_aa: ASSLQAQGNTIY

v_call: TRBV5-6
clone_size: NA
cdr3_aa: ASSLGGDSNQPQH

v_call: TRBV5-1
clone_size: NA
cdr3_aa: ASSTSTGANVLT

v_call: TRBV3-1/TRBV3-2
clone_size: NA
cdr3_aa: ASSPDPNTEAF

v_call: TRBV24-1
clone_size: NA
cdr3_aa: ATTDSSGNTIY

v_call: TRBV10-3
clone_size: NA
cdr3_aa: AISEVGAGESATNEKLF

v_call: TRBV4-2
clone_size: NA
cdr3_aa: ASSQDPNSLQGGAF

v_call: TRBV27
clone_size: NA
cdr3_aa: ASSSGTGGTEAF

v_call: TRBV11-2
clone_size: few
cdr3_aa: ASEKVGADEQY

v_call: TRBV10-3
clone_size: NA
cdr3_aa: AIKRDRFGYT

v_call: TRBV3-1/TRBV3-2
clone_size: NA
cdr3_aa: ASSLRGASGGYT

v_call: TRBV1
clone_size: few
cdr3_aa: TSRPRGSGNTGELF

v_call: TRBV6-6
clone_size: NA
cdr3_aa: ASSLGGADTEAF

v_call: TRBV19
clone_size: NA
cdr3_aa: ASSSGVTNEKLF

v_call: TRBV29-1
clone_size: NA
cdr3_aa: SVRWTGGNEKLF

v_call: TRBV15
clone_size: once
cdr3_aa: ATSRAGRGNTIY

v_call: TRBV5-5
clone_size: NA
cdr3_aa: ASSLDLLSLKVGTEAF

v_call: TRBV6-5
clone_size: few
cdr3_aa: ASSFLGQGAEAF

v_call: TRBV5-5
clone_size: once
cdr3_aa: ASSLFTGGENTEAF

v_call: TRBV19
clone_size: once
cdr3_aa: ASMGGQEFYRNQPQH

v_call: TRBV10-3
clone_size: NA
cdr3_aa: AISGDLWGKSNQPQH

v_call: TRBV4-1
clone_size: once
cdr3_aa: ASSQDRTGTVHGYT

v_call: TRBV12-3/TRBV12-4
clone_size: NA
cdr3_aa: ASRGTDSYGYT

v_call: TRBV24-1
clone_size: NA
cdr3_aa: ATSQGGVGDEKLF